This TCR beta chain emerged from a study of cytomegalovirus exposure and HLA in healthy donors (TCRdb year 2017). Some background on the complete study: According to an earlier analysis of 587 of the donors, about 179 million T cells yielded approximately 120 million unique TCR beta sequences and about 300 Gb of sequence data. A later analysis re-examined previously published TCR beta repertoires from roughly 720 donors and added high-resolution HLA genotyping to investigate patterns of TCR occurrence. Typing coverage differed by locus: A, B, C, DRB1 and DQB1 were typed in about 629-640 donors, DQA1 in 500 to 550, DPA1 in around 580, and DPB1 in just under 480. About five DR-DQ haplotypes were treated as single units for association and clustering because of strong linkage in the cohort. Using immunosequencing, the study profiled T cell repertoires from around 680 subjects and related those repertoires to cytomegalovirus serostatus. All discovery cohort repertoires had been generated on a single sequencing platform. To predict cytomegalovirus infection status, the study combined high-throughput TCR immunosequencing, statistical association of individual TCRs with disease status, and machine learning. The study aimed to test whether cataloging public T cell receptors could reveal signatures of past pathogen exposure. Donor age, sex, ethnicity and CMV serostatus were collected together with the repertoire data. An earlier analysis of roughly 600 of the donors used high-throughput TCR beta sequencing to judge whether each TCR beta V gene segment behaved as functional or pseudogenic. In addition to the first cohort of 666 subjects, a separate validation cohort of under 150 different subjects was used. Class I and class II HLA loci were covered by the typing at four-digit resolution. Genome-wide SNP genotypes for about 65% of the roughly 670 donors were used in a later genetic analysis, which treated that subset as a discovery cohort. Of the roughly 400 genotyped donors, 80% to 90% were placed in the genetic ancestry cluster associated with self-reported Caucasian donors. About 310 gigabases of sequencing data and 70 million to 100 million unique TCR sequences were included in an early release covering several hundred HLA-typed donors. Across roughly 420 genotyped donors of the cohort, an average of roughly 250,000 unique TCR beta nucleotide sequences per donor were sequenced, and 15% to 20% of those sequences were non-productive. The later analysis used no new phenotypic data to find candidate immune exposures, relying instead on TCR beta sequences and their occurrence across donors.

What the research found in general, with its limitations: In a later analysis, the rate of TCR association differed among HLA loci, with DRB1 alleles having the most associated TCRs and HLA-C alleles having the fewest. An association between a missense DCLRE1C variant and V-gene and J-gene trimming of TCR beta chains was found in a later genetic analysis and replicated in an independent cohort. A later analysis found that HLA-associated TCR beta chains were more clonally expanded and had lower generation probabilities than equally common non-associated chains. Sequencing depth was assumed to be roughly uniform across donors in the presence/absence analyses, though that assumption may not hold. A group of highly shared sequence variants was considered likely to be a technical artifact of the sequencing pipeline. Some IMGT-functional V segments, including TRBV6-2 and TRBV6-3, could not be told apart with the 87-base-pair reads, so those segments were excluded. According to the authors, the approach could potentially be generalized to other disease states and immunological phenotypes. According to a later analysis, parvovirus B19, influenza, CMV and Epstein-Barr virus appeared linked to several top co-occurrence clusters. While some public TCRs were present in many individuals, most TCR sequences turned up only very rarely across donors. Linkage disequilibrium might explain the correlated functional status among segregating V segments, but an unknown experimental factor could not be excluded. A further reported finding was that TCR beta sequences accurately predicted the HLA-A and HLA-B alleles for most subjects in the first cohort. Because HLA typing was missing for some donors at each locus, association tests included only the typed subset. At a false discovery rate of 0.05, a later analysis linked around 15,000 TCR beta sequences to specific HLA alleles. In vitro tests confirmed that a few of the cytomegalovirus-associated TCR beta chains recognize cytomegalovirus antigens. In a later genetic analysis, fewer N-insertions in productive TCRs were reported among donors in an Asian-associated ancestry cluster than the 666-donor mean. Most CMV-associated TCR beta chains appeared to be HLA-restricted in a later analysis, and the HLA associations seemed to be driven largely by CMV exposure. The cohort was sequenced for TCR beta chains only, and without alpha or paired-chain data the features that could be detected were limited. Assigning TCR associations to individual alleles was difficult when HLA alleles, especially DR and DQ, strongly co-occurred. Because counts were too low, more than 15 rarely observed V segments, including chromosome 9 orphons, were left out of the earlier analysis of a few hundred of the donors. Cytomegalovirus status was reported to be diagnosed by the classifier with high specificity and sensitivity in both the original and validation cohorts. The study gave a list of around 170 TCR beta chains associated with cytomegalovirus. Broadly in line with IMGT annotations, most TCR beta V segments showed up in productive rearrangements about 87% or about 30% of the time in an earlier analysis of roughly 590 of the donors. The only immune exposure information available for the cohort was CMV serostatus.

The cohort consisted of 600 to 750 healthy bone marrow donors. Cohort members were all nominally healthy when sampled, although unrecorded immune exposures were likely present. The donor tested CMV seronegative and was one of the 352 seronegative cohort members. Each donor provided a peripheral blood sample, and peripheral blood mononuclear cells were used for TCR beta sequencing. Genomic DNA extraction from the blood cell samples was performed with the Qiagen DNeasy Blood Extraction Kit. With regard to this clone: The antigen it recognizes is unknown. There are no base qualities to consult, and no much larger clone falls within one base.

The CDR3, from cysteine to phenylalanine, totals 12 residues. Only CDR3 DNA remains: 36 bases, in frame from the first base. The germline ends are 11 bases apart after V is trimmed by 6 bases and J by 7 bases. CDR1 and CDR2, per the germline V gene, are SNHLY and FYNNEI. Library construction relied on the immunoSEQ multiplex PCR assay. For the multiplex PCR, a mixture combining 60 forward primers for TCR Vbeta segments and 13 reverse primers for TCR Jbeta segments was used. Amplification of the CDR3 region of rearranged TCR beta genes was performed with a multiplex PCR assay on genomic DNA. Amplified TCR beta libraries were sequenced as 87-base-pair reads on the Illumina HiSeq System. Per the source publication's procedure: Across the 640 or so repertoires, a later analysis counted some 80 million unique TCR beta chains, approximately 12 million of which were shared by at least two donors. Raw reads were error-corrected and collapsed into unique sequences with a nearest-neighbor algorithm that merged closely related sequences to remove PCR and sequencing errors. Alignment of CDR3 sequences to IMGT reference sequences was used to assign V, D and J gene segments. For a sequence to be retained, a match of at least six nucleotides was required to both a V gene segment and a J gene segment. Rearrangements were called productive when the CDR3 lacked stop codons and stayed in frame with V and J; all others were non-productive. Following IMGT convention, CDR3 was defined as the stretch from the second conserved V-encoded cysteine to the conserved J-encoded phenylalanine. The earlier analysis of 587 of the donors excluded any sequence lacking an unambiguous match to a single V gene segment. In an earlier analysis of approximately 610 of the donors, V segments were called functional above 56.7% productive rearrangements and were called segregating when the between-donor standard deviation exceeded 5%. A statistical classification framework was built for diagnosing cytomegalovirus status from the catalog of TCR beta chain sequences. In a later analysis, V and J genes were assigned by comparing TCR nucleotide sequences against IMGT/GENE-DB human TR gene sequences. The TCRdist pipeline was used in a later analysis to assign CDR3 sequences and most-parsimonious VDJ recombination scenarios. In a later analysis, each TCR beta chain was defined by its CDR3 amino acid sequence together with its V-gene family, and reads lacking a unique V-gene family were excluded. A later analysis removed 550 to 700 highly shared, low-generation-probability nucleotide sequences to deal with suspected cross-contamination and a sequencing artifact. A later analysis calculated a clonal expansion index for each public chain from normalized within-repertoire ranks of inferred template counts. In a later analysis, generation probabilities were computed with a VDJ recombination model fitted to out-of-frame rearrangements, and the resulting probabilities were checked against IGoR. In a later analysis, hypergeometric tests were used to score TCR-TCR, TCR-HLA and TCR-CMV co-occurrence, with a repertoire-size bias correction applied to TCR pairs. False discovery rates were estimated in a later analysis by permuting HLA or CMV assignments 20 times. In a later analysis, co-occurring TCRs were grouped using DBSCAN, with TCRdist sequence similarity added in when clustering inside HLA-allele-positive subsets. For co-occurrence clustering, repertoires with fewer than 30,000 or more than 120,000 public chains were excluded, along with 4 to 6 repertoires with anomalous nucleotide sharing. TCRdb limited this immuneACCESS table to in-frame rearrangements with V and J called. A share of clones is missing; checked studies link under half to unresolved V genes, and the rest is unexplained. The V and J calls and clone size come from that table; D and trimming were worked out from the DNA. This sample is represented by under 150,000 clones; around three quarters of them were singletons. The ten largest clones represent approximately 2.1% of the sample.

The sequenced material came from PBMCs. The rearrangement combines TRBV2 with TRBJ2-3; matching of 6 bases hints at TRBD1 as the D gene. The receptor was derived from a young man in good health and CMV-seronegative. Here is the DNA: TGTGCCAGCAGACCGGGACACCATACGCAGTATTTT. It specifies CASRPGHHTQYF. This CDR3, with the reference TRBV2 and TRBJ2-3 proteins standing in past its ends, gives the full variable domain EPEVTQTPSHQVTQMGQEVILRCVPISNHLYFYWYRQILGQKVEFLVSFYNNEISEKSEIFDDQFSVERPDGSNFTLKIRSTKLEDSAMYFCASRPGHHTQYFGPGTRLTVL.